The present TCR beta chain was sequenced within a study of blood T cell repertoires in COVID-19. Study-level information: Sites in the United States, Italy and Spain provided acute and convalescent COVID-19 samples. PBMCs, B-cell-depleted T cells, or T cells provided the cDNA or gDNA that made up the material.

As handled by the study authors: Amplification of reference gene primers provided the estimated nucleated cell counts. Profiled with immunoSEQ multiplex PCR; TCRdb holds only in-frame clones, not every one. V and J calls and clone size are copied from that table; D and trimming were computed from the DNA. The repertoire holds roughly 200,000 clones, with around 80% as singletons. This CDR3 is 13 amino acids long. CDR1 and CDR2 (germline): LNHNV, YYDKDF (reference sequence). V lost 6 bases to trimming and J lost 2 bases; unmatched junction nucleotides: 3. The clonotype was recovered from a woman in her 70s with acute or convalescent COVID-19. The specimen sequenced was peripheral blood. The rearrangement joins TRBV15 to TRBJ1-1; TRBD1 agrees at 7 bases. Here the CDR3 DNA reads TGTGCCACCAGAAGACAGGGCAACACTGAAGCTTTCTTT. Its protein is CATRRQGNTEAFF.